These 9 T cell receptor beta chains were sequenced from one sample in a study of human T cells and chemical hapten exposure. Time point defined: pre-sensitization, week 0. Sample treatment: therapeutic diphenylcyclopropenone sensitization with weekly scalp DPC. One entry per CDR3 protein, called by TCRdb with MiXCR from the RACE reads. The sample lists more than 250,000 distinct CDR3 sequences, roughly 8.9% occurring once. The sample was whole blood, taken in connection with sensitization to the hapten diphenylcyclopropenone (DPC). The receptor set was obtained from a woman between 40 and 50 years old with alopecia areata. Some clones in this sample may be carry-over from other donors' samples.

This clonotype was counted many times. This rearrangement joins TRBV29-1 to TRBJ2-3; D remains ambiguous. Trimming pared 5 bases from V and 3 bases from J, leaving 6 bases between. This CDR3 spans 11 amino acids. Germline CDR1 SQVTM, CDR2 ANQGSEA. The CDR3 protein is CSVTRTDTQYF. The CDR3 bases are TGCAGCGTTACGCGTACAGATACGCAGTATTTT.

The chain uses TRBV14 and TRBJ1-1, with D unresolved. Trimming stripped 5 bases from V and 2 bases from J, with 9 bases between. The CDR3 length is 13 residues. CDR1 is SGHDN, CDR2 FVKESK, per germline. The CDR3 protein is CASSAQTNTEAFF. DNA for the CDR3: TGTGCCAGCAGCGCCCAAACTAACACTGAAGCTTTCTTT.

The chain employs TRBV6-2 or TRBV6-3 and TRBJ2-1; 9 positions match TRBD2. V lost 0 bases to trimming and J lost 0 bases; unmatched junction nucleotides: 3. The CDR3 has 17 amino acids. The germline V gene encodes CDR1 MNHEY and CDR2 SVGEGT. Written as DNA, the CDR3 is TGTGCCAGCAGTTACTCTAGCGGGAGACCCTCCTACAATGAGCAGTTCTTC. It codes for CASSYSSGRPSYNEQFF.

This clonotype was counted ten times or more. This sequence joins TRBV2 and TRBJ2-1, with 7 bases aligning to TRBD2. J was trimmed by 3 bases and V by 6 bases; bases with no gene match: 11. The germline V gene has CDR1 SNHLY and CDR2 FYNNEI. The CDR3 extends over 16 amino acids. The CDR3 nucleotides are TGTGCCAGCAGGGACAACCTAGCGGAGCTCTACAATGAGCAGTTCTTC. Encoded protein: CASRDNLAELYNEQFF.

This clonotype was detected only a few times. The gene calls are TRBV28 and TRBJ2-1; 12 nucleotides align to TRBD2. The CDR3 spans 14 residues. Per germline, CDR1 MDHEN and CDR2 SYDVKM. V lost 5 bases and J lost 10; bases outside the gene matches: 6. CDR3 in amino acids: CASSRGLAGQEQFF. The CDR3, as DNA: TGTGCCAGCAGTCGCGGACTAGCGGGACAAGAGCAGTTCTTC.

This clonotype has ten or more counts. The rearrangement joins TRBV6-6 to TRBJ2-7; possibly TRBD1 for D (5 bases). This CDR3 spans 15 amino acids. V dropped 0 bases and J dropped 2 bases, with 11 bases sitting between them. The germline gives CDR1 MNHNY, CDR2 SVGAGI (reference sequence). CDR3 sequence: CASSYSDTFAYEQYF. The DNA for the CDR3 is TGTGCCAGCAGTTACTCGGACACGTTCGCCTACGAGCAGTACTTC.

This clonotype was recorded a few times. The chain has TRBV12-3 or TRBV12-4 and TRBJ2-3, with a possible D match to TRBD1 (5 bases). With 5 bases removed from V and 5 bases from J, the gap between germline ends came to 14 bases. The CDR3 spans 14 residues. CDR3 sequence: CASSGDWGGDTQYF. The CDR3 DNA follows: TGTGCCAGCAGTGGCGACTGGGGCGGAGATACGCAGTATTTT.

The chain carries TRBV6-1 and TRBJ1-5; TRBD1 matches 7 bases. CDR3 length: 15 amino acids. The J segment lost 2 bases and the V segment lost 7 bases, leaving 8 bases of the junction unmatched. Germline CDR1 MNHNS, CDR2 SASEGT. CDR3 bases: TGTGCCAGCACCGCAAAGGGGACAGGCAATCAGCCCCAGCATTTT. Translating gives CASTAKGTGNQPQHF.

The chain has TRBV4-3 and TRBJ2-3; 7 bases map to TRBD2. The length of the CDR3 is 16 residues. Germline assignment: CDR1 LGHNA and CDR2 YSLEER. The trim removed 1 base at V and 3 bases at J, leaving 7 bases unmatched. CDR3 sequence: CASSQVPSGTTDTQYF. In nucleotides, the CDR3 is TGCGCCAGCAGCCAAGTTCCTAGCGGAACAACAGATACGCAGTATTTT.